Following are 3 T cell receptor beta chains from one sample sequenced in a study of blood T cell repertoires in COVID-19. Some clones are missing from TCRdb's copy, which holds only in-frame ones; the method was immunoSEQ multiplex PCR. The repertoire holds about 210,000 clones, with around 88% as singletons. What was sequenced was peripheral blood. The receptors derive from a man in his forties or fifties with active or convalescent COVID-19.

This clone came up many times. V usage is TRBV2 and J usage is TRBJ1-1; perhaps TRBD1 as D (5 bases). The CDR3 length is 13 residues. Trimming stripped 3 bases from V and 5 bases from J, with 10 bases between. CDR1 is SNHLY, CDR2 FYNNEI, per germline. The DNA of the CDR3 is TGTGCCAGCAGTGAGCTCCGGGGGACTGAAGCTTTCTTT. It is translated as CASSELRGTEAFF.

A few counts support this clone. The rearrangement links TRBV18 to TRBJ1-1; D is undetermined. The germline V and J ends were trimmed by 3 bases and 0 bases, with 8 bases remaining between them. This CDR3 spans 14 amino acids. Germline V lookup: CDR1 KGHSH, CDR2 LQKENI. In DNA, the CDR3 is TGTGCCAGCTCACCCGACGGAGTGAACACTGAAGCTTTCTTT. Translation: CASSPDGVNTEAFF. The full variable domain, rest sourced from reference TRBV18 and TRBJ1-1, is NAGVMQNPRHLVRRRGQEARLRCSPMKGHSHVYWYRQLPEEGLKFMVYLQKENIIDESGMPKERFSAEFPKEGPSILRIQQVVRGDSAAYFCASSPDGVNTEAFFGQGTRLTVV.

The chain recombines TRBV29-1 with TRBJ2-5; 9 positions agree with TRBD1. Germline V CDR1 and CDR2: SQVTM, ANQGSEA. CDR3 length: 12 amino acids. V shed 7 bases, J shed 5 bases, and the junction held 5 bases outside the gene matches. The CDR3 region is CSAGQGRETQYF. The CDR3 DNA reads TGCAGCGCCGGACAGGGGAGGGAGACCCAGTACTTC. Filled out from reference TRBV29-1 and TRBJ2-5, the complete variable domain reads SAVISQKPSRDICQRGTSLTIQCQVDSQVTMMFWYRQQPGQSLTLIATANQGSEATYESGFVIDKFPISRPNLTFSTLTVSNMSPEDSSIYLCSAGQGRETQYFGPGTRLLVL.